Shown below are 9 T cell receptor beta chains from a single sample sequenced in a study of OX40 agonist ivuxolimab in advanced cancers. Sequenced by immunoSEQ multiplex PCR; TCRdb stores in-frame clones only, minus some. The data hold roughly 71,000 clones, with roughly 84% observed a single time. The input for sequencing was CD4+ or CD8+ T cells sorted from blood, taken in a trial of the OX40 agonist ivuxolimab. The receptors originated from an adult with an advanced solid tumor such as melanoma, head and neck, liver or kidney cancer.

The rearrangement joins TRBV19 to TRBJ2-5; 11 nucleotides line up with TRBD2. Germline V gene data show CDR1 as LNHDA and CDR2 as SQIVND (reference sequence). With V trimmed by 5 bases and J by 11 bases, 10 bases remained unmatched. The CDR3 is made up of 14 amino acids. The CDR3 is CASSVSGTSGLQYF. The DNA for the CDR3 is TGTGCCAGTAGTGTTTCCGGGACTAGCGGTCTACAGTACTTC.

On this clone: Given a much more abundant clone one base away, this may be a read error. At the DNA level, this CDR3 is encoded by other sequences in the same sample as well. V usage is TRBV7-3 and J usage is TRBJ1-6, with unresolved D. CDR1 and CDR2 from the germline V gene are SGHTA and FQGTGA. CDR3 size: 13 residues. CDR3 loop: CASSLTADSPLHF. CDR3 nucleotide sequence: TGTGCCAGCAGCTTAACGGCAGATTCACCTCTCCACTTT.

The rearrangement uses TRBV18 and TRBJ2-3; a possible D gene is TRBD1 (5 bases). The CDR3 length is 14 residues. Germline V gene lookup returns CDR1 KGHSH and CDR2 LQKENI. Trimming shortened V by 5 bases and J by 5 bases, and 14 bases separated the two germline ends. This CDR3 reads CASSSGAGKDTQYF. The CDR3 DNA is TGTGCCAGCTCATCTGGGGCCGGAAAAGATACGCAGTATTTT.

The V and J genes are TRBV6-1 and TRBJ1-1, with D perhaps TRBD1 (6 bases). V was cut by 4 bases and J by 4 bases, with 10 bases left in between. CDR1 is MNHNS, CDR2 SASEGT, per germline. The CDR3 runs 13 residues. The CDR3 DNA follows: TGTGCCAGCAGTGCAACAGGGATCACTGAAGCTTTCTTT. Amino acids: CASSATGITEAFF.

This clone showed up just once. The chain uses TRBV27 and TRBJ2-2; D is possibly TRBD1 (6 bases). This CDR3 region has 13 residues. The germline CDR1 and CDR2 sequences are MNHEY and SMNVEV (reference sequence). V was shortened by 6 bases and J by 7 bases, with 12 bases between the two germline ends. This CDR3 is CASRQQGVGELFF. The CDR3 DNA is TGTGCCAGCAGGCAACAGGGAGTCGGGGAGCTGTTTTTT.

V is TRBV5-1 and J is TRBJ2-2; possibly TRBD1 or TRBD2 for D (5 bases each). Germline V gene sequence: CDR1 SGHRS, CDR2 YFSETQ. V was shortened by 4 bases and J by 7 bases, with 17 bases between the two germline ends. The CDR3 consists of 15 residues. CDR3 sequence reads: CASSVSGTQGGELFF. In nucleotides, the CDR3 is TGCGCCAGCAGCGTCTCCGGGACCCAAGGCGGGGAGCTGTTTTTT.

This chain joins TRBV28 and TRBJ2-7; possible D gene TRBD2, 5 bases. Germline V gene lookup returns CDR1 MDHEN and CDR2 SYDVKM. Trimming cost V 8 bases and J 1 base, with 18 bases left between them. The CDR3 contains 15 residues. The CDR3 is CASRIRAGGSYEQYF. CDR3 coding DNA: TGTGCCAGCCGAATTAGGGCCGGAGGATCCTACGAGCAGTACTTC.

This chain joins TRBV7-2 and TRBJ2-1, with D hard to call. This CDR3 spans 11 amino acids. Between the trimmed V and J ends, which lost 6 bases and 10 bases, there was a span of 10 bases. Germline CDR1 is SGHTA and CDR2 is FQGNSA. The CDR3 here is CASSRAGEQFF. The CDR3, as DNA: TGTGCCAGCAGTCGAGCAGGCGAGCAGTTCTTC. Looking up the rest from reference TRBV7-2 and TRBJ2-1 gives the full variable domain: GAGVSQSPSNKVTEKGKDVELRCDPISGHTALYWYRQSLGQGLEFLIYFQGNSAPDKSGLPSDRFSAERTGGSVSTLTIQRTQQEDSAVYLCASSRAGEQFFGPGTRLTVL.

The V gene is TRBV7-7, the J gene TRBJ1-1; the D gene is possibly TRBD1 (5 bases). This CDR3 is built from 14 residues. The germline V and J ends were trimmed by 5 bases and 1 base, with 11 bases remaining between them. Germline CDR1 and CDR2: SSHAT and FNYEAQ (reference sequence). The CDR3 sequence is CASSPKTENTEAFF. DNA for the CDR3: TGTGCCAGCAGCCCCAAGACAGAGAACACTGAAGCTTTCTTT. The full variable domain, in which reference TRBV7-7 and TRBJ1-1 provide the parts outside the CDR3, is GAGVSQSPRYKVTKRGQDVTLRCDPISSHATLYWYQQALGQGPEFLTYFNYEAQPDKSGLPSDRFSAERPEGSISTLTIQRTEQRDSAMYRCASSPKTENTEAFFGQGTRLTVV.